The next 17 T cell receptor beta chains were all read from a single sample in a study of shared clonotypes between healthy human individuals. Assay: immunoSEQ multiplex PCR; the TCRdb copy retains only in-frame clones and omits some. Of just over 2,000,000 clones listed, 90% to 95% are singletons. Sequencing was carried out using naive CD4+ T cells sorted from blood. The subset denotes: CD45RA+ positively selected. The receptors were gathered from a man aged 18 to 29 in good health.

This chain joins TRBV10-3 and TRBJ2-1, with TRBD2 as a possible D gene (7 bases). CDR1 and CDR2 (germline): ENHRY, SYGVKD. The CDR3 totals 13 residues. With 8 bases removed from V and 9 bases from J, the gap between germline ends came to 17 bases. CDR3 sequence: CAIWGGPSGEQFF. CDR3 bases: TGTGCCATCTGGGGGGGGCCTTCTGGTGAGCAGTTCTTC.

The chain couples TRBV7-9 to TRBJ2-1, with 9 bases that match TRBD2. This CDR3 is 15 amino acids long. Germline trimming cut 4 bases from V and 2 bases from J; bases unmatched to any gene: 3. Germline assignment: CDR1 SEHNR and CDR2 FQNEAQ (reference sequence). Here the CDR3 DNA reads TGTGCCAGCAGCTCCCAGCGGGGGGCCTACAATGAGCAGTTCTTC. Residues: CASSSQRGAYNEQFF.

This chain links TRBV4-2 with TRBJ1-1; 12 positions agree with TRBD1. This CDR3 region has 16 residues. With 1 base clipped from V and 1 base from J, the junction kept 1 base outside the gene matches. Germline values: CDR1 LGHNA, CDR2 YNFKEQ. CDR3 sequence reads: CASSQGDRGRNTEAFF. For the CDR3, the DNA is TGTGCCAGCAGCCAAGGGGACAGGGGGCGGAACACTGAAGCTTTCTTT.

The CDR3 coding sequence is TGTGCCATCACGGCAGCAACTAATGAAAAACTGTTTTTT. Its protein product is CAITAATNEKLFF. The chain has TRBV10-3 and TRBJ1-4; D unclear. The CDR3 contains 13 residues. V lost 7 bases and J 0 bases, leaving 6 bases between the germline ends. Per germline, CDR1 ENHRY and CDR2 SYGVKD.

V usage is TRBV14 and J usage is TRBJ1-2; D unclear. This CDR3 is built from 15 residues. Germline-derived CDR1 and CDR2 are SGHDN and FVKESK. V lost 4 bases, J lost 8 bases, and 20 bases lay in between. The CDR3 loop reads CASSLLQMGHAGYTF. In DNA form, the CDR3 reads TGTGCCAGCAGCCTACTTCAAATGGGCCATGCCGGCTACACCTTC.

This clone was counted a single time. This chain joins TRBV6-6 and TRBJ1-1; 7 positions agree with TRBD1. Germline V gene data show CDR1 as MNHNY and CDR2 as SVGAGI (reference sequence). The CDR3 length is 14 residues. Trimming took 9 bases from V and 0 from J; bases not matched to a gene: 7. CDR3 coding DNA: TGTGCCAGTTGGACAGGAGCGATGAACACTGAAGCTTTCTTT. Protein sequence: CASWTGAMNTEAFF.

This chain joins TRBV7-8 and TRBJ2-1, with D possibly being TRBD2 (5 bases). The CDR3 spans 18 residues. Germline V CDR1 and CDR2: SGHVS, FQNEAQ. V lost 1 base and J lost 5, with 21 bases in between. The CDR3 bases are TGTGCCAGCAGCTTAGATGTTATGTGGGAGTCCATTGACAATGAGCAGTTCTTC. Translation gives CASSLDVMWESIDNEQFF.

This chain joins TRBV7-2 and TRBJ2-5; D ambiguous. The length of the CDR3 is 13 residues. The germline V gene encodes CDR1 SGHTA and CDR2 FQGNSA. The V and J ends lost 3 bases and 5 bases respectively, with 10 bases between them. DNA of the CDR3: TGTGCCAGCAGCTTCCAATTCAGGGAGACCCAGTACTTC. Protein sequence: CASSFQFRETQYF.

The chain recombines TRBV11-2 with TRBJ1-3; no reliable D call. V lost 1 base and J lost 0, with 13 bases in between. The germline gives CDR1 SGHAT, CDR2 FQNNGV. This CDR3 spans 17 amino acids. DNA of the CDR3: TGTGCCAGCAGCTTAGTAGGGAGGGAGAGCTCTGGAAACACCATATATTTT. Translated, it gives CASSLVGRESSGNTIYF.

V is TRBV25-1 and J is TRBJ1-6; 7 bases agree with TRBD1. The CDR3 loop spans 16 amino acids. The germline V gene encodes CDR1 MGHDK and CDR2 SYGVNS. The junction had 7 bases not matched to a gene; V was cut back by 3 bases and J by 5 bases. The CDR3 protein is CASSELPGQNNSPLHF. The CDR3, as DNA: TGTGCCAGCAGTGAGCTACCGGGACAGAATAATTCACCCCTCCACTTT.

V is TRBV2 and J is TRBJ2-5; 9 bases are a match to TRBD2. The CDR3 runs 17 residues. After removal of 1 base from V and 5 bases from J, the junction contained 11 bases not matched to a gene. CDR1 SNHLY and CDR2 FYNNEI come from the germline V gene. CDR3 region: CASSEGSSGKGRETQYF. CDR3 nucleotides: TGTGCCAGCAGTGAAGGCTCTAGCGGGAAGGGTAGGGAGACCCAGTACTTC.

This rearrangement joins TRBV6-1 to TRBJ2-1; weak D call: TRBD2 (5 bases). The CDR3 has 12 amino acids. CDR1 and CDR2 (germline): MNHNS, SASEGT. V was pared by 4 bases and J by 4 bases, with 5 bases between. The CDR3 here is CASSGTYNEQFF. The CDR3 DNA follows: TGTGCCAGCAGTGGGACTTACAATGAGCAGTTCTTC.

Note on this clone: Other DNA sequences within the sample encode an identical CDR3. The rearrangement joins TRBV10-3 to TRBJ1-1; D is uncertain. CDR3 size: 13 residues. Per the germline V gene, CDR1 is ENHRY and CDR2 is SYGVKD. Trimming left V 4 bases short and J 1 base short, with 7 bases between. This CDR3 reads CAISAGGNTEAFF. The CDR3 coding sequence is TGTGCCATCAGTGCTGGTGGGAACACTGAAGCTTTCTTT.

The CDR3 DNA reads as TGTGCCAGCAGTGAAGAGAGACAGGGGTTTGGCTACACCTTC. Amino acids: CASSEERQGFGYTF. V is TRBV6-1 and J is TRBJ1-2; TRBD1 aligns across 8 bases. V was clipped by 1 base and J by 7 bases; unmatched bases: 5. This CDR3 is built from 14 residues. Germline V lookup: CDR1 MNHNS, CDR2 SASEGT.

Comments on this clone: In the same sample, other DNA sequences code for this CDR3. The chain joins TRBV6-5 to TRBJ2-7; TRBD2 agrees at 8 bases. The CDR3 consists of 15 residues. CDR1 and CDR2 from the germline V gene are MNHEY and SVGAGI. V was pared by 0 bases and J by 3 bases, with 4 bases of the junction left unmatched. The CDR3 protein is CASSYSTSGSYEQYF. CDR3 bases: TGTGCCAGCAGTTACTCGACCAGCGGGAGCTACGAGCAGTACTTC.

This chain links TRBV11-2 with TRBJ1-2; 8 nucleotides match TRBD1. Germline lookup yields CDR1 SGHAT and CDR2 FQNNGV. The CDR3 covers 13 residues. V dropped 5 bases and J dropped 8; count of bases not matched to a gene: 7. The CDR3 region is CASSPNRGKGYTF. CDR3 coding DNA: TGTGCCAGCAGCCCAAACAGGGGGAAAGGCTACACCTTC.

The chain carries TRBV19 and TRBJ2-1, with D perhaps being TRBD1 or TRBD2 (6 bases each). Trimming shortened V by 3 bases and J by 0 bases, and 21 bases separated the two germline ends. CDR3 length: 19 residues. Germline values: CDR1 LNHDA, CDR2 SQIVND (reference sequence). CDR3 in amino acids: CASSIRGPAFRDSYNEQFF. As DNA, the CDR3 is TGTGCCAGTAGTATTCGGGGGCCGGCCTTCCGGGACTCCTACAATGAGCAGTTCTTC.